What follows is one T cell receptor (beta chain) and its context. The data were obtained in a study of control samples from healthy donors and cancer patients. The V end was cut by 0 bases, the J end by 3 bases, with 12 bases between. CDR1 SGDLS and CDR2 YYNGEE come from the germline V gene. CDR3 size: 15 residues. The protocol was immunoSEQ multiplex PCR, while the TCRdb copy is restricted to in-frame clones and leaves out a portion. The table includes about 100,000 clones, more than 85% detected once. This sequence joins TRBV9 and TRBJ2-5; tentative D call: TRBD2 (5 bases). The sample consisted of blood. This TCR came from a woman between 50 and 59 years old in good health. The CDR3 region is CASSVDEGTKETQYF. The CDR3 coding sequence is TGTGCCAGCAGCGTAGATGAGGGAACCAAAGAGACCCAGTACTTC.